This T cell receptor (beta chain) was found in a study of blood T cell repertoires in COVID-19. For the study at large: Specimens from acute and convalescent COVID-19 originated in the United States, Italy and Spain.

The table came from immunoSEQ multiplex PCR; TCRdb's copy has only in-frame clones and leaves some out. The table shows about 92,000 clones, with around 88% occurring only once. Seattle enrolled patients during active infection and tracked them longitudinally. V gave up 3 bases and J gave up 3 bases, with 3 bases separating them. The CDR3 totals 13 residues. From germline, CDR1 is SGHTA and CDR2 FQGNSA. The source of this sequence is a woman in her sixties with COVID-19, enrolled during active disease. Material for sequencing was peripheral blood. The chain employs TRBV7-2 and TRBJ1-6; D uncertain. The CDR3 DNA follows: TGTGCCAGCAGCTTTAACTATAATTCACCCCTCCACTTT. It encodes CASSFNYNSPLHF.